The T cell receptor beta chain under discussion was sequenced for a study of blood T cell repertoires in COVID-19. Study-wide background: The analysed material was cDNA or gDNA that came from T cells, B-cell-depleted T cells, or PBMCs.

This clone was detected only once. Original data processing: Reference gene primers were amplified, and this amplification served to estimate nucleated cell counts. Repertoires were generated with immunoSEQ multiplex PCR, while TCRdb's copy carries only in-frame clones and drops some. That table furnishes V, J and clone size, whereas the DNA furnished D and trimming. The sample lists about 270,000 clones; 65% to 90% were seen once. Living in under 30 US areas, the participants were between about 18 and 100 years of age. Categorization into cohorts depended on clinical history that participants reported. This CDR3 comprises 13 residues. CDR1 and CDR2 from the germline V gene are MNHEY and SVGAGI. V was pared by 2 bases and J by 9 bases, with 13 bases between.

This clonotype was sampled from a woman between 50 and 59 years old with acute COVID-19. The genes are TRBV6-5 and TRBJ2-5; D gene ambiguous. Sequenced: PBMCs or T cells enriched from blood (not recorded which). This chain's CDR3 is CASSYTPQDPQYF. CDR3 bases: TGTGCCAGCAGTTACACCCCCCAGGATCCCCAGTACTTC.